This TCR beta chain originates from a study of cytomegalovirus exposure and HLA in healthy donors. Study-level points and caveats: An analysis was carried out at a later point. It showed that HLA-associated TCR beta chains were more clonally expanded than equally common non-associated chains.

Germline V gene sequence: CDR1 SGHTA, CDR2 FQGNSA. Trimming removed 11 bases from V and 0 bases from J; junction bases left unmatched: 5. CDR3 length: 13 amino acids. This PCR relied on a set of 60 Vbeta primers and 13 Jbeta primers. Assay: immunoSEQ multiplex PCR; the TCRdb copy retains only in-frame clones and omits some. The top ten clones hold over 9% of a sample with 150,000 or so clones, about 75% of them seen once. A word on this clone: The target antigen is unknown.

The TCR was taken from a man aged 18 to 30 in good health and CMV-seropositive. Sample: PBMCs. V and J are TRBV7-2 and TRBJ2-7, with TRBD1 matching over 9 bases. The CDR3 bases are TGTGCCGGAAGACAGGGGGGCTCCTACGAGCAGTACTTC. Translation: CAGRQGGSYEQYF. Supplemented by reference TRBV7-2 and TRBJ2-7, the full variable domain reads GAGVSQSPSNKVTEKGKDVELRCDPISGHTALYWYRQSLGQGLEFLIYFQGNSAPDKSGLPSDRFSAERTGGSVSTLTIQRTQQEDSAVYLCAGRQGGSYEQYFGPGTRLTVT.